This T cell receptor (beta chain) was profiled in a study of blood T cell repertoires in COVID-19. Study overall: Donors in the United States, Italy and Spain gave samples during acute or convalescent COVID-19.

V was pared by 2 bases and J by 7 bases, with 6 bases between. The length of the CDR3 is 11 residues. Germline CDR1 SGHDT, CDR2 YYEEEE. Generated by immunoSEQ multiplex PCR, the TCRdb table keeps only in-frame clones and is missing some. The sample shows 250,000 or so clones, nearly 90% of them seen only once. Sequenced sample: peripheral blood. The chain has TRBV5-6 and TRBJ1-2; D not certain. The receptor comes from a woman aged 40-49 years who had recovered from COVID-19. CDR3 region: CASSFGVGYTF. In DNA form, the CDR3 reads TGTGCCAGCAGCTTCGGGGTTGGCTACACCTTC.